The clone carrying this T cell receptor beta chain was found a few times. This CDR3 has 15 amino acids. The germline V and J ends were trimmed by 0 bases and 3 bases, with 11 bases remaining between them. Germline V gene lookup returns CDR1 KGHSY and CDR2 FQNENV. Samples underwent the assay at deep level. For every subset, genomic DNA was evenly distributed across several immunoSEQ plates. Original processing methods: Filtering differed, since immunoSEQ gave only junction sequences and no quality scores. Profiling relied on immunoSEQ multiplex PCR, and the TCRdb table lists in-frame clones only, not all of them. D and trimming were read from the DNA, whereas the V and J calls and clone size are those reported in that table. The table includes approximately 980,000 clones, over 60% detected once. This sample stems from a study of shared clonotypes between healthy human individuals.

This clonotype was sampled from a man aged 18 to 30 in good health. Sample: memory CD4+ T cells sorted from blood. Subset meaning: CD45RA-negative fraction. The J gene is TRBJ1-1, the V gene TRBV16; D not resolved. The CDR3 spells CASSQSIGVDTEAFF. The CDR3 region has the DNA TGTGCCAGCAGCCAATCGATTGGAGTAGACACTGAAGCTTTCTTT.